A single sample gave rise to the 23 T cell receptor beta chains below, sequenced in a study of OX40 agonist ivuxolimab in advanced cancers. The repertoire was sequenced with immunoSEQ multiplex PCR; TCRdb's copy has only in-frame clones and lacks some. Found here are 25,000 to 35,000 clones, approximately 90% of them singletons; the top ten hold roughly a tenth. The specimen comprised CD4+ or CD8+ T cells sorted from blood, sampled in a trial of the OX40 agonist ivuxolimab. All receptors derive from an adult with an advanced solid tumor such as melanoma, head and neck, liver or kidney cancer.

This chain links TRBV9 with TRBJ2-7; 7 bases are a match to TRBD2. The CDR3 has 14 amino acids. The ends lost 2 bases at V and 7 bases at J; junction bases unmatched: 9. Germline values: CDR1 SGDLS, CDR2 YYNGEE. The CDR3 coding sequence is TGTGCCAGCAGCGTGAGCGGGGCCCCTAAAGAGCAGTACTTC. Translation gives CASSVSGAPKEQYF.

V is TRBV29-1 and J is TRBJ1-1; no definite D call. Germline values: CDR1 SQVTM, CDR2 ANQGSEA. The V gene lost 5 bases and the J gene lost 4 bases, with 11 bases spanning the gap. The CDR3 has 12 amino acids. CDR3 DNA sequence: TGCAGCGTTACCCCAAAAGGCACTGAAGCTTTCTTT. Translation gives CSVTPKGTEAFF.

The V call is TRBV4-2, the J call TRBJ2-3; 11 bases match TRBD1. The CDR3 loop spans 17 amino acids. From germline, CDR1 is LGHNA and CDR2 YNFKEQ. V was clipped by 0 bases and J by 4 bases; unmatched bases: 6. CDR3 coding DNA: TGTGCCAGCAGCCAAGAATTGGGGGGACAGGGGGCAGATACGCAGTATTTT. This translates into CASSQELGGQGADTQYF.

The chain uses TRBV4-3 and TRBJ2-1; either TRBD1 or TRBD2 may fit D (5 bases each). Germline V gene sequence: CDR1 LGHNA, CDR2 YSLEER. This CDR3 has 16 amino acids. V dropped 1 base and J dropped 5 bases, with 15 bases sitting between them. The CDR3 DNA sequence: TGCGCCAGCAGCCAAGTATCGAGGGGTAGGGACAATGAGCAGTTCTTC. This sequence encodes CASSQVSRGRDNEQFF.

This clone was seen once. The chain links TRBV27 to TRBJ1-5; D unclear. The germline CDR1 and CDR2 sequences are MNHEY and SMNVEV (reference sequence). The V gene lost 1 base and the J gene lost 3 bases, with 7 bases spanning the gap. This CDR3 has 14 amino acids. This CDR3 reads CASSLLGFNQPQHF. The CDR3 DNA follows: TGTGCCAGCAGTTTATTGGGATTCAATCAGCCCCAGCATTTT.

This rearrangement joins TRBV15 to TRBJ2-7; D is unresolved. The germline V and J ends were trimmed by 0 bases and 6 bases, with 6 bases remaining between them. This CDR3 contains 12 residues. CDR1 and CDR2 from the germline V gene are LNHNV and YYDKDF (reference sequence). CDR3 loop: CATSRDGVEQYF. The CDR3, as DNA: TGTGCCACCAGCAGAGATGGGGTCGAGCAGTACTTC.

CDR3 DNA sequence: TGTGCCAGCAGTTTCGGCAGGGGGGAGCAGTTCTTC. Protein: CASSFGRGEQFF. The chain combines TRBV27 with TRBJ2-1; the match to TRBD1 covers 7 bases. V lost 3 bases to trimming and J lost 10 bases; unmatched junction nucleotides: 3. Looked up from germline, CDR1 is MNHEY and CDR2 is SMNVEV (reference sequence). CDR3 length equals 12 residues.

The J gene is TRBJ2-7, the V gene TRBV28; no clear D. The ends were cut back, 2 bases at V and 1 base at J, with 9 bases in the middle. The CDR3 is made up of 14 amino acids. The germline V gene encodes CDR1 MDHEN and CDR2 SYDVKM. This CDR3 reads CASSLRLFSYEQYF. As DNA, the CDR3 is TGTGCCAGCAGTTTACGGCTGTTTTCCTACGAGCAGTACTTC.

V usage is TRBV27 and J usage is TRBJ1-2, with D possibly TRBD1 on 6 matching bases. V gave up 6 bases and J gave up 2 bases, with 13 bases separating them. CDR3 size: 14 residues. CDR1 MNHEY and CDR2 SMNVEV come from the germline V gene (reference sequence). The CDR3 here is CASRLTGANYGYTF. CDR3 nucleotide sequence: TGTGCCAGCAGACTGACAGGAGCCAACTATGGCTACACCTTC.

This rearrangement joins TRBV10-2 to TRBJ2-3, with 10 bases that match TRBD2. The CDR3 loop spans 17 amino acids. Germline CDR1 and CDR2: WSHSY and SAAADI. Trimming cost V 0 bases and J 6 bases; bases outside gene matches: 9. In DNA form, the CDR3 reads TGCGCCAGCAGTGAGTCGCTAGCGGGGGTACAAGCGGATACGCAGTATTTT. It translates to CASSESLAGVQADTQYF.

V is TRBV27 and J is TRBJ2-3; either TRBD1 or TRBD2 may fit D (5 bases each). Per the germline V gene, CDR1 is MNHEY and CDR2 is SMNVEV (reference sequence). The V end lost 4 bases, the J end lost 8 bases, and 16 bases lay between the germline ends. This CDR3 is built from 14 residues. The CDR3 loop reads CASSSGTQLGTQYF. The CDR3, as DNA: TGTGCCAGCAGTTCCGGGACGCAACTTGGTACGCAGTATTTT.

This clone was detected once. The chain employs TRBV2 and TRBJ2-2; 9 positions agree with TRBD1. The CDR3 spans 17 residues. Germline CDR1 is SNHLY and CDR2 is FYNNEI. V dropped 5 bases and J dropped 2; count of bases not matched to a gene: 9. The CDR3 is CASSTPGQGTNTGELFF. The CDR3 region has the DNA TGTGCCAGCAGTACTCCCGGACAGGGGACTAACACCGGGGAGCTGTTTTTT.

The V gene is TRBV19, the J gene TRBJ2-5; D unresolved. The DNA end favors TRBJ2-7, so the J call may be wrong. CDR3 length equals 13 residues. The germline gives CDR1 LNHDA, CDR2 SQIVND (reference sequence). The chain's CDR3 is CASSAFFAYEQYF. CDR3 nucleotide sequence: TGTGCCAGTAGTGCCTTTTTTGCCTACGAGCAGTACTTC.

The chain uses TRBV30 and TRBJ2-7, with D perhaps assigned TRBD1 or TRBD2 (6 bases each). The germline gives CDR1 GTSNPN, CDR2 SVGIG (reference sequence). Between the trimmed V and J ends, which lost 5 bases and 2 bases, there was a span of 13 bases. The CDR3 has 13 residues. CDR3 nucleotide sequence: TGTGCCTGGCACGGGGGCAGTACCTACGAGCAGTACTTC. It is translated as CAWHGGSTYEQYF.

For this clone: An end of the junction differs from the germline gene, which may be a read error. V usage is TRBV4-3 and J usage is TRBJ1-2, with a possible D match to TRBD1 (5 bases). Germline values: CDR1 LGHNA, CDR2 YSLEER. The CDR3 is 13 amino acids. In DNA, the CDR3 is TGCGCCAGCAACCAAGATGACAGAGGTGGCTACACCTTC. This encodes CASNQDDRGGYTF.

The genes are TRBV4-3 and TRBJ1-1; 7 nucleotides match TRBD1. This CDR3 comprises 15 residues. The J segment lost 3 bases and the V segment lost 0 bases, leaving 4 bases of the junction unmatched. CDR1 and CDR2 from the germline V gene are LGHNA and YSLEER. CDR3 protein: CASSQDPTGYTEAFF. CDR3 DNA sequence: TGCGCCAGCAGCCAAGATCCGACAGGGTACACTGAAGCTTTCTTT.

This clone was picked up a small number of times. The rearrangement uses TRBV9 and TRBJ2-2; 10 positions match TRBD1. Germline V gene data show CDR1 as SGDLS and CDR2 as YYNGEE. This CDR3 region has 16 residues. V lost 4 bases to trimming and J lost 4 bases; unmatched junction nucleotides: 7. The CDR3 is CASSIPGQGPTGELFF. The CDR3 nucleotides read TGTGCCAGCAGCATACCGGGACAGGGGCCCACCGGGGAGCTGTTTTTT.

V and J are TRBV5-1 and TRBJ2-7; TRBD2 matches 7 bases. Germline trimming cut 3 bases from V and 4 bases from J; bases unmatched to any gene: 7. Germline V lookup: CDR1 SGHRS, CDR2 YFSETQ. The CDR3 consists of 14 residues. The CDR3 sequence is CASSWGVAGYEQYF. In DNA, the CDR3 is TGCGCCAGCAGCTGGGGGGTAGCGGGTTACGAGCAGTACTTC.

This sequence joins TRBV2 and TRBJ2-3; 8 nucleotides align to TRBD2. Trimming at V came to 1 base and at J to 1 base, leaving 7 bases not matched to a gene. CDR1 and CDR2 from the germline V gene are SNHLY and FYNNEI. The CDR3 has 17 amino acids. The CDR3 DNA reads TGTGCCAGCAGTGAAGGGCTAGCGGGTCTGCGCACAGATACGCAGTATTTT. Its protein is CASSEGLAGLRTDTQYF.

This chain joins TRBV10-1 and TRBJ2-1, with 14 bases identical to TRBD2. This CDR3 is built from 17 residues. Trimming cost V 0 bases and J 8 bases; bases outside gene matches: 6. Germline assignment: CDR1 WNHNN and CDR2 SYGVQD (reference sequence). Here the CDR3 DNA reads TGCGCCAGCAGTGAGTCGGAGGCGACTAGCGGGGGGGATGAGCAGTTCTTC. Encoded protein: CASSESEATSGGDEQFF.

The chain recombines TRBV30 with TRBJ1-6, with D perhaps matching TRBD1 (5 bases). Germline CDR1 is GTSNPN and CDR2 is SVGIG (reference sequence). The length of the CDR3 is 14 residues. Trimming took 6 bases from V and 8 from J, leaving 17 bases between them. CDR3 residues: CACQSLLGHSPLHF. In DNA form, the CDR3 reads TGTGCCTGCCAGTCCCTCCTGGGGCATTCACCCCTCCACTTT.

The chain carries TRBV7-2 and TRBJ2-5; 7 positions match TRBD2. V lost 1 base, J lost 5 bases, and 4 bases stayed unmatched. This CDR3 has 14 residues. CDR1 and CDR2 from the germline V gene are SGHTA and FQGNSA. The CDR3 sequence is CASSLESSGETQYF. The CDR3 nucleotides read TGTGCCAGCAGCTTAGAAAGTAGCGGGGAGACCCAGTACTTC.

The chain uses TRBV6-6 and TRBJ2-1; 13 positions match TRBD2. Germline CDR1 is MNHNY and CDR2 is SVGAGI (reference sequence). CDR3 size: 15 residues. Trimming at V came to 4 bases and at J to 8 bases, leaving 5 bases not matched to a gene. The CDR3 DNA follows: TGTGCCAGCAGTTTTGGACTAGCGGGAGACGATGAGCAGTTCTTC. Protein product: CASSFGLAGDDEQFF.